The entry below gives a single T cell receptor (beta chain) sequence along with its context. Generated by immunoSEQ multiplex PCR, the TCRdb table keeps only in-frame clones and is missing some. The profile shows under 200,000 clones, approximately 88% of them singletons. The data belong to a study of blood T cell repertoires in COVID-19. Study overall: Samples came from the United States, Italy and Spain, spanning acute and convalescent COVID-19. In each case, the material was cDNA or gDNA derived from T cells, B-cell-depleted T cells, or PBMCs.

The specimen sequenced was PBMCs or T cells enriched from blood (not recorded which). This receptor was taken from a woman between 50 and 59 years old who had recovered from COVID-19.

CDR3 residues: CASSLELTGELFF. The CDR3 DNA reads as TGTGCCAGCAGCTTGGAGCTCACCGGGGAGCTGTTTTTT. The V and J genes are TRBV5-5 and TRBJ2-2, with D unresolved. Looked up from germline, CDR1 is SGHKS and CDR2 is YYEKEE (reference sequence). CDR3 length: 13 residues. Deletions cut 0 bases from V and 4 bases from J, with 4 bases between.